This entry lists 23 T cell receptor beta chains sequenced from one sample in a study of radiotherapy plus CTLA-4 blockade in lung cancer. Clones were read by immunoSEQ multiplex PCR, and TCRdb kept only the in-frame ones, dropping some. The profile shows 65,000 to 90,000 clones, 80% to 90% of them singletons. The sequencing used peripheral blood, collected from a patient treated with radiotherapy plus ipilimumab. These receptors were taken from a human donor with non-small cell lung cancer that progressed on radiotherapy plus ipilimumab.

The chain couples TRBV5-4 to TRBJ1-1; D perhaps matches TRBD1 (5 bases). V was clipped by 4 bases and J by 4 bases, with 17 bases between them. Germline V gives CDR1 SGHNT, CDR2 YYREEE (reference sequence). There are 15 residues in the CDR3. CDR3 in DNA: TGTGCCAGCAGCGTGGGTCAGAGGGGAGGCACTGAAGCTTTCTTT. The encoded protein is CASSVGQRGGTEAFF.

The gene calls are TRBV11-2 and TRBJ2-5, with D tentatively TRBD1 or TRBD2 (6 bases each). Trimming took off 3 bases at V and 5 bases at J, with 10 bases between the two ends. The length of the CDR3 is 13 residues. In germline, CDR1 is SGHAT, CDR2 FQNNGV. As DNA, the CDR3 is TGTGCCAGCAGCTTCGGGGGCTCGGAGACCCAGTACTTC. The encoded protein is CASSFGGSETQYF. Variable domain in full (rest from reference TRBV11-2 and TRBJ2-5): EAGVAQSPRYKIIEKRQSVAFWCNPISGHATLYWYQQILGQGPKLLIQFQNNGVVDDSQLPKDRFSAERLKGVDSTLKIQPAKLEDSAVYLCASSFGGSETQYFGPGTRLLVL.

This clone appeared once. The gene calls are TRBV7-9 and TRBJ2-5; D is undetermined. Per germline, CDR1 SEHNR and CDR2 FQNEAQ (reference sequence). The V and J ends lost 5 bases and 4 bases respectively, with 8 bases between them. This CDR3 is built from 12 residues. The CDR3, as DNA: TGTGCCAGCAGCCTCTCCCGAGAGACCCAGTACTTC. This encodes CASSLSRETQYF.

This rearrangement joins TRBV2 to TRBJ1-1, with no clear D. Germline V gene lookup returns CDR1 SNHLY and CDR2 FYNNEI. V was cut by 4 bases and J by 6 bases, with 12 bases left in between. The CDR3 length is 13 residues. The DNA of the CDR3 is TGTGCCAGCAGTGCTACAGTAGCATCTGAAGCTTTCTTT. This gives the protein CASSATVASEAFF.

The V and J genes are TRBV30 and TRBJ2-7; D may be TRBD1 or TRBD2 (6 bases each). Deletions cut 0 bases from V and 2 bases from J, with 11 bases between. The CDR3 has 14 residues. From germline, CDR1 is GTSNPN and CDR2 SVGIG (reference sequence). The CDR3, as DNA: TGTGCCTGGAGTGTACTCGGGGGCGCCTACGAGCAGTACTTC. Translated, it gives CAWSVLGGAYEQYF.

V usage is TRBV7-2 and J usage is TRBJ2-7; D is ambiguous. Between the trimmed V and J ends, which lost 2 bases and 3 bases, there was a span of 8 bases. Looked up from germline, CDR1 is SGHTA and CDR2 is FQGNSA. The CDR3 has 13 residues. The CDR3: CASSLYRDYEQYF. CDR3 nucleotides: TGTGCCAGCAGCTTATATAGGGACTACGAGCAGTACTTC.

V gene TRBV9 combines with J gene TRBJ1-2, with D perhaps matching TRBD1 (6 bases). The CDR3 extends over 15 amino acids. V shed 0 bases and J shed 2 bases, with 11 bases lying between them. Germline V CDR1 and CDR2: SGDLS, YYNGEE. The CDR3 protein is CASSVANQGNYGYTF. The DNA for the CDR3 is TGTGCCAGCAGCGTAGCCAATCAGGGGAACTATGGCTACACCTTC.

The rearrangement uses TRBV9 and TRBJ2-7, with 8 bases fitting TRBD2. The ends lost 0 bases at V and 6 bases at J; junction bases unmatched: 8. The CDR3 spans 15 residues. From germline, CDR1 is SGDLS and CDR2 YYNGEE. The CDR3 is CASSVGSGGPAEQYF. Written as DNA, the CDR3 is TGTGCCAGCAGCGTAGGATCGGGAGGGCCGGCCGAGCAGTACTTC.

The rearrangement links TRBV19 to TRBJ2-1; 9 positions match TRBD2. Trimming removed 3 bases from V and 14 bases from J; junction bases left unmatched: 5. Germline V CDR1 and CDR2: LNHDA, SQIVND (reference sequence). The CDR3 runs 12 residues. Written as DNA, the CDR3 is TGTGCCAGTAGTATGTTTAGCGGGAGAAAGTTCTTC. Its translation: CASSMFSGRKFF. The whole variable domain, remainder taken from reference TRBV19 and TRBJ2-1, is DGGITQSPKYLFRKEGQNVTLSCEQNLNHDAMYWYRQDPGQGLRLIYYSQIVNDFQKGDIAEGYSVSREKKESFPLTVTSAQKNPTAFYLCASSMFSGRKFFGPGTRLTVL.

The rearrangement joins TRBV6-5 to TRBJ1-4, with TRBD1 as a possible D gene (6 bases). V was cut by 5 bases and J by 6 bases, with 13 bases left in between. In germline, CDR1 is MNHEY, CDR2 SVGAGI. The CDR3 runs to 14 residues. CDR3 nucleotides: TGTGCCAGCAGTACCACAGGGCCCGATGAAAAACTGTTTTTT. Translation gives CASSTTGPDEKLFF.

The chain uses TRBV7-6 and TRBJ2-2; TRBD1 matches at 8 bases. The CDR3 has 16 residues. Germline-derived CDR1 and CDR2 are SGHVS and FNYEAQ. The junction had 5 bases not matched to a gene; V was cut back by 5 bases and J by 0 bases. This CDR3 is CASSPGTGTNTGELFF. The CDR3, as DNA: TGTGCCAGCAGCCCAGGGACAGGCACGAACACCGGGGAGCTGTTTTTT.

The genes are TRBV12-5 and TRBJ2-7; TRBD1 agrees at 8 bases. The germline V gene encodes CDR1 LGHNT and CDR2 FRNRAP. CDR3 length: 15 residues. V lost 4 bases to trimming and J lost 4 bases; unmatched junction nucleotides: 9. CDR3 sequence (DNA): TGTGCTAGTGGTTCACGGGACAGGTGGGAGTACGAGCAGTACGTC. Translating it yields CASGSRDRWEYEQYV.

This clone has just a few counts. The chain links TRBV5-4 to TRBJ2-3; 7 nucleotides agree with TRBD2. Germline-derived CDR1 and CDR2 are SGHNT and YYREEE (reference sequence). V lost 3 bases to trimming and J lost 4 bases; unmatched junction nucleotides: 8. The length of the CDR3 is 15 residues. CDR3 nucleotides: TGTGCCAGCAGCTCCGATGCTAGCGGCCCAGATACGCAGTATTTT. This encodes CASSSDASGPDTQYF.

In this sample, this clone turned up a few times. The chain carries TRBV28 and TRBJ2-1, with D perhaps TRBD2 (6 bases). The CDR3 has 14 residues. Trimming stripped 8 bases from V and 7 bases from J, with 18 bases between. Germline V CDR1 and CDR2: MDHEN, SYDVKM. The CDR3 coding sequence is TGTGCCAGCGGCGCTGGGACTCAGCGGAATGAGCAGTTCTTC. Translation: CASGAGTQRNEQFF.

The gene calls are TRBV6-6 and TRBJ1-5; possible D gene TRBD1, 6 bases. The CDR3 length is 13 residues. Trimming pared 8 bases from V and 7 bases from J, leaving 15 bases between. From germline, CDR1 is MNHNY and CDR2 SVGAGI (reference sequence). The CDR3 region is CASQLSGVQPQHF. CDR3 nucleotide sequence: TGTGCCAGCCAGTTGTCAGGGGTACAGCCCCAGCATTTT.

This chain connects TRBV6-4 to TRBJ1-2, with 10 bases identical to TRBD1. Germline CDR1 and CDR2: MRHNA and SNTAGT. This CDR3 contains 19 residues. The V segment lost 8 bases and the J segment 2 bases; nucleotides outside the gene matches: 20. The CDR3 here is CASPEATGTGAISNYGYTF. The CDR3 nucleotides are TGTGCCAGCCCCGAGGCCACCGGGACAGGGGCTATAAGCAACTATGGCTACACCTTC.

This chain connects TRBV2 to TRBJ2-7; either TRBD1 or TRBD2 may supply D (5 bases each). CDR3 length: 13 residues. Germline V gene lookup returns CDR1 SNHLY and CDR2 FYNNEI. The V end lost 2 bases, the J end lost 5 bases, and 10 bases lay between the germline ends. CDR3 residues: CASSERWDHEQYV. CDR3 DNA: TGTGCCAGCAGTGAAAGGTGGGACCACGAGCAGTACGTC.

The CDR3 loop is CASSPTDGLAGMETQYF. As DNA, the CDR3 is TGCGCCAGCAGCCCTACCGACGGACTAGCGGGAATGGAGACCCAGTACTTC. The chain links TRBV5-1 to TRBJ2-5, with 12 bases matching TRBD2. The CDR3 is 17 amino acids. V was pared by 4 bases and J by 5 bases, with 12 bases of the junction left unmatched. The germline V gene encodes CDR1 SGHRS and CDR2 YFSETQ.

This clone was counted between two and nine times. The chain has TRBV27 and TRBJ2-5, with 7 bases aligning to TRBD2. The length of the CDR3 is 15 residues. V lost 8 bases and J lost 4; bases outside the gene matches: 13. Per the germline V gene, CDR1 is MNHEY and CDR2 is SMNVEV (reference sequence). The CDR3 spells CASGRGGSYRETQYF. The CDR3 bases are TGTGCCAGCGGGAGGGGCGGGAGTTATCGAGAGACCCAGTACTTC.

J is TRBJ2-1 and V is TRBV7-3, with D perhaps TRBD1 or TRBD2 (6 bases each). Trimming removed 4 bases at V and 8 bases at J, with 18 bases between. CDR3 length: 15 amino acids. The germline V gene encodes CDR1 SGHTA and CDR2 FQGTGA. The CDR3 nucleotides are TGTGCCAGCAGCTCAGGGACTGGGGGCGTGGATGAGCAGTTCTTC. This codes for CASSSGTGGVDEQFF. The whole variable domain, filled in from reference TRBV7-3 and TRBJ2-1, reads GAGVSQTPSNKVTEKGKYVELRCDPISGHTALYWYRQSLGQGPEFLIYFQGTGAADDSGLPNDRFFAVRPEGSVSTLKIQRTERGDSAVYLCASSSGTGGVDEQFFGPGTRLTVL.

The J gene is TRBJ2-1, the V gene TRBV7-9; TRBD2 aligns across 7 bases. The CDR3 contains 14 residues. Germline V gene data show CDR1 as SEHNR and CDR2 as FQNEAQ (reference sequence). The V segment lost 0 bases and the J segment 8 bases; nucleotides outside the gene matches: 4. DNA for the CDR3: TGTGCCAGCAGCTTAGCGGGAGGGTCGGATGAGCAGTTCTTC. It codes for CASSLAGGSDEQFF.

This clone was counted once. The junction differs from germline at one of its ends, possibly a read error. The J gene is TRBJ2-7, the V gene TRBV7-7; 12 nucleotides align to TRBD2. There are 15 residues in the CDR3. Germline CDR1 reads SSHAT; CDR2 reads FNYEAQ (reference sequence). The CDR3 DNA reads TGTGCTAGCAGCCCTGGACTAGCGGGACACTACGAGCAGTACTTC. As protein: CASSPGLAGHYEQYF. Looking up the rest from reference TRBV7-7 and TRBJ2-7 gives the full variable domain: GAGVSQSPRYKVTKRGQDVTLRCDPISSHATLYWYQQALGQGPEFLTYFNYEAQPDKSGLPSDRFSAERPEGSISTLTIQRTEQRDSAMYRCASSPGLAGHYEQYFGPGTRLTVT.

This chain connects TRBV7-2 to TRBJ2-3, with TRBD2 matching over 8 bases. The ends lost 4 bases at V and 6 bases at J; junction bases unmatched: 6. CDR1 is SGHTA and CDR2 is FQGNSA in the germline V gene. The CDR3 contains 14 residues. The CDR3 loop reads CASSSWTSRDTQYF. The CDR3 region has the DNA TGTGCCAGCAGCTCCTGGACTAGCAGGGATACGCAGTATTTT.